Listed below are T cell receptor beta chains from one sample, sequenced in a study of Ad26.COV2.S vaccination and SARS-CoV-2 variants. The assay was immunoSEQ multiplex PCR, and TCRdb's table has in-frame clones only and misses some. Among about 97,000 clones listed, around 82% were seen once. The material sequenced was peripheral blood, taken after recovery from COVID-19. The source of these receptors is a human donor who had recovered from COVID-19. Both conserved end residues are part of each CDR3. A D gene is named only where the DNA matches it firmly. Part of the rows lack a size; the others show once, few, many or a class for expanded clones.

j_call d_call v_call clone_size cdr3_aa cdr3_nt
TRBJ2-2 . TRBV10-3 . CAISDGVASNTGELFF TGTGCCATCAGTGATGGTGTGGCCTCCAACACCGGGGAGCTGTTTTTT
TRBJ1-1 . TRBV5-1 . CASSLVGLTEAFF TGCGCCAGCAGCTTGGTCGGACTTACTGAAGCTTTCTTT
TRBJ1-5 TRBD1 TRBV4-1 . CASSQHSGTGIHQPQHF TGCGCCAGCAGCCAACACTCCGGGACAGGGATCCATCAGCCCCAGCATTTT
TRBJ2-1 . TRBV7-3 . CASSTYPPGTTLANEQFF TGTGCCAGCAGCACCTACCCCCCGGGCACCACTCTAGCGAATGAGCAGTTCTTC
TRBJ1-5 TRBD1 TRBV5-6 many CASSVSKDRDQHF TGTGCCAGCAGCGTAAGCAAGGACAGGGACCAGCATTTT
TRBJ2-5 . TRBV6-5 . CASSRGVQETQYF TGTGCCAGCAGTCGAGGGGTACAAGAGACCCAGTACTTC
TRBJ2-3 TRBD2 TRBV7-6 . CASSLAEAGGLDTQYF TGTGCCAGCAGCTTAGCGGAGGCGGGGGGGTTGGATACGCAGTATTTT
TRBJ1-2 TRBD1 TRBV30 . CACRDRGQGGYTF TGTGCCTGCAGGGACAGGGGACAGGGGGGCTACACCTTC
TRBJ2-6 TRBD2 TRBV19 . CATREERGLANVLTF TGTGCCACTAGGGAGGAGCGGGGACTCGCCAACGTCCTGACTTTC
TRBJ2-1 TRBD1 TRBV3-1/TRBV3-2 . CASSLPGQGVNEQFF TGTGCCAGCAGCCTACCGGGACAGGGGGTCAATGAGCAGTTCTTC
TRBJ1-6 . TRBV7-6 once CASSLQGNNSPLHF TGTGCCAGCAGCCTGCAGGGGAATAATTCACCCCTCCACTTT
TRBJ2-7 . TRBV10-2 . CASTGREEQYF TGCGCCAGCACCGGACGGGAGGAGCAGTACTTC
TRBJ2-1 TRBD2 TRBV28 . CASSFNGGEIDEQFF TGTGCCAGCAGTTTTAACGGGGGGGAAATCGATGAGCAGTTCTTC
TRBJ1-2 . TRBV6-2/TRBV6-3 . CASSYDRRHGYTF TGTGCCAGCAGTTACGACAGGAGGCATGGCTACACCTTC
TRBJ2-6 . TRBV27 . CASSFSHLSGANVLTF TGTGCCAGCAGTTTTTCTCACCTCTCTGGGGCCAACGTCCTGACTTTC
TRBJ1-5 . TRBV2 . CASSPGYGENQPQHF TGTGCCAGCTCCCCGGGCTATGGGGAAAATCAGCCCCAGCATTTT
TRBJ1-4 . TRBV11-2 . CASSPGGLPGEKLFF TGTGCCAGCAGCCCCGGTGGACTACCGGGGGAAAAACTGTTTTTT
TRBJ2-1 . TRBV9 . CASSVVGSPVHEQFF TGTGCCAGCAGCGTAGTGGGCAGTCCGGTCCATGAGCAGTTCTTC
TRBJ1-5 . TRBV11-2 . CASSLGDQPNQPQHF TGTGCCAGCAGCTTAGGAGACCAACCCAATCAGCCCCAGCATTTT
TRBJ1-5 . TRBV18 . CASSPNGMGNQPQHF TGTGCCAGCTCACCCAACGGCATGGGCAATCAGCCCCAGCATTTT
TRBJ1-5 . TRBV6-8 . CASSLSGINQPQHF TGTGCCAGCAGTTTGTCGGGTATCAATCAGCCCCAGCATTTT
TRBJ1-1 . TRBV19 . CASSIFSHGRLGTEAFF TGTGCCAGTAGTATATTTTCTCACGGACGCCTGGGCACTGAAGCTTTCTTT
TRBJ2-7 . TRBV20-1 once CSARDSYEQYF TGCAGTGCTAGAGATTCCTACGAGCAGTACTTC
TRBJ1-4 . TRBV5-6 once CASSLSGQGDEKLFF TGTGCCAGCAGCTTATCGGGCCAGGGTGACGAAAAACTGTTTTTT
TRBJ2-7 TRBD2 TRBV5-1 . CASSPGGVAGPYEQYF TGCGCCAGCAGCCCGGGCGGGGTAGCGGGGCCCTACGAGCAGTACTTC